The clone carrying this T cell receptor (beta chain) has more than one count but fewer than ten. These data belong to a study of blood T cells in healthy people across ages. CDR3 length equals 18 residues. Germline V gene lookup returns CDR1 LNHNV and CDR2 YYDKDF (reference sequence). The V gene lost 0 bases and the J gene lost 5 bases, with 19 bases spanning the gap. Together with a sample-barcoded 5' primer, a J-beta primer mix was included in a second PCR lasting about 7 to 11 cycles. Each CDR3 protein is one row after TCRdb ran MiXCR on the 5' RACE reads. The table shows roughly 700,000 distinct CDR3 sequences, with roughly 50% occurring only once.

The rearrangement links TRBV15 to TRBJ2-2; D perhaps matches TRBD2 (6 bases). Sequencing input: blood. The TCR originated in a woman aged 55-69 years in good health. CDR3 sequence reads: CATSRDPPGATGTGELFF. Written as DNA, the CDR3 is TGTGCCACCAGCAGAGATCCTCCGGGAGCTACGGGGACCGGGGAGCTGTTTTTT.